This T cell receptor beta chain was identified during a study of shared clonotypes between healthy human individuals. Some clones are missing from TCRdb's copy, which holds only in-frame ones; the method was immunoSEQ multiplex PCR. The sample has about 2 million clones, 95% seen once. From germline, CDR1 is GTSNPN and CDR2 SVGIG (reference sequence). Trimming removed 0 bases at V and 1 base at J, with 7 bases between. The CDR3 contains 14 residues. The rearrangement joins TRBV30 to TRBJ2-4, with D unclear. The sample was naive CD4+ T cells sorted from blood. Subset noted: CD45RA+ positively selected. The TCR sequence derives from a man between 18 and 29 years old in good health. CDR3 sequence reads: CAWSVSMAKNIQYF. The CDR3, as DNA: TGTGCCTGGAGTGTCTCTATGGCCAAAAACATTCAGTACTTC.